The source of this T cell receptor beta chain is a study of shared clonotypes between healthy human individuals. Across the whole study: Three plates were used per donor for CD4 naive, three for CD4 memory, two for CD8 naive and one for CD8 memory. Broader study findings: Estimated richness values were generally larger in naive subsets than in memory subsets. What rarefaction showed was incomplete sorted-subset sequencing despite large depth.

Original analysis: ImmunoSEQ gave junction-only sequences without quality scores, so filtering differed. Assay: immunoSEQ multiplex PCR; the TCRdb copy retains only in-frame clones and omits some. V and J calls and clone size come straight from that table; D and trimming were deduced from the DNA. The profile shows 560,000 or so clones, about 96% of them singletons. CD45RO-negative, CCR7-positively selected cells formed the naive CD8 fraction, excluding terminally differentiated effector memory CD45RA+ cells. About this clone: The antigen remains undetermined.

Germline lookup yields CDR1 MDHEN and CDR2 SYDVKM. With V trimmed by 1 base and J by 3 bases, 4 bases remained unmatched. This CDR3 is built from 15 residues. This sequence was found in a woman aged 25 to 45 in good health. The sequencing sample was made of naive CD8+ T cells sorted from blood. The V and J genes are TRBV28 and TRBJ2-3, with TRBD2 identical over 7 bases. CDR3 amino acids: CASSLYRRGTDTQYF. CDR3 bases: TGTGCCAGCAGTTTATACCGGCGGGGGACAGATACGCAGTATTTT.